This T cell receptor (beta chain) was sequenced during a study of T-cell reconstitution after alpha-beta-depleted transplantation in children. Preparation of the TCRbeta library was carried out with unique molecular identifiers. TCRdb independently ran MiXCR on the PCR reads; one entry per CDR3 protein. The data contain hundreds of thousands of distinct CDR3 sequences, about an eighth of them singletons. The CDR3 covers 15 residues. The germline gives CDR1 SNHLY, CDR2 FYNNEI. As to this clonotype: A read error may be the cause here, since a much bigger clone is one base away.

The V call is TRBV2, the J call TRBJ2-1, with D tentatively TRBD2 (6 bases). This TCR came from a male patient between 10 and 17 years old who had a stem cell transplant for acute myeloid leukemia, so the T cells may come from the graft donor. The material sequenced was PBMCs, mostly from graft donor cells, taken 360 days after TCRalphabeta/CD19-depleted stem cell transplant. The CDR3 sequence is CASSESSGSYIEQFF. CDR3 coding DNA: TGTGCCAGCAGTGAGAGTAGCGGCTCCTACATTGAGCAGTTCTTC.